The T cell receptor beta chain under discussion was sequenced for a study of response to subunit inactivated influenza vaccine. Germline CDR1 SGHKS, CDR2 YYEKEE (reference sequence). Trimming pared 1 base from V and 15 bases from J, leaving 17 bases between. This CDR3 has 13 amino acids. TCRdb independently ran MiXCR on the RT-PCR reads; one entry per CDR3 protein. Of around 480,000 distinct CDR3 sequences detected, about 15% appear once; the ten largest clones hold 3%. This TCR derives from a man between 50 and 69 years old who received an inactivated influenza vaccine. The source was CD4+ T cells sorted from PBMCs, collected around 25 months after vaccination. This chain connects TRBV5-5 to TRBJ2-4; no clear D gene. CDR3 sequence reads: CASSLLRTESWYF. For the CDR3, the DNA is TGTGCCAGCAGCTTGCTTCGGACGGAATCGTGGTACTTC.